A selection of T cell receptor beta chains follows, all from one sample in a study of neurological immune-mediated disorders. From the 5' RACE reads, TCRdb called clonotypes with MiXCR, one entry per CDR3 protein. The table lists under 90,000 distinct CDR3 sequences, more than 8.5% of them singletons. The material sequenced was PBMCs. The receptors were sampled from a man between 25 and 39 years old in good health. Both conserved end residues are part of each CDR3. The D gene is left open where the match is weak. Size is stated for part of the rows, as once, few or many counts, or as a class when the clone is expanded.

cdr3_aa cdr3_nt cdr3_length clone_size j_call v_call d_call
CASSVGAGLNQPQHF TGTGCCAGCAGCGTAGGGGCAGGGCTAAATCAGCCCCAGCATTTT 15 many TRBJ1-5 TRBV9 NA
CSASERDNYEQYF TGCAGTGCTAGCGAAAGGGACAACTACGAGCAGTACTTC 13 many TRBJ2-7 TRBV20-1 NA
CAISGTKTAMGEDTQYF TGTGCCATCAGTGGCACCAAGACAGCTATGGGAGAAGATACGCAGTATTTT 17 many TRBJ2-3 TRBV10-3 NA
CASTQGLPRNTIYF TGTGCCAGCACCCAGGGTCTTCCGCGAAACACCATATATTTT 14 many TRBJ1-3 TRBV12-3/TRBV12-4 NA
CASSTDSSGNTIYF TGCGCCAGCAGCACGGACAGCTCTGGAAACACCATATATTTT 14 many TRBJ1-3 TRBV5-1 NA
CASSLTLAGGPGEQFF TGTGCCAGCAGCTTAACCCTAGCGGGAGGGCCGGGTGAGCAGTTCTTC 16 many TRBJ2-1 TRBV7-3 TRBD2
CASSLMGDRADTQYF TGTGCCAGCAGCTTAATGGGGGATAGAGCAGATACGCAGTATTTT 15 many TRBJ2-3 TRBV7-3 NA
CASSLTDLAGKQFF TGTGCCAGCAGCTTGACCGATTTAGCGGGAAAGCAGTTCTTC 14 many TRBJ2-1 TRBV5-5 TRBD2
CASSWGLGETQYF TGTGCCAGCAGTTGGGGACTCGGCGAGACCCAGTACTTC 13 many TRBJ2-5 TRBV13 NA
CASSPQPGQSYEQYF TGTGCCAGTAGCCCACAACCGGGACAGTCCTACGAGCAGTACTTC 15 once TRBJ2-7 TRBV7-3 TRBD1
CARGTGSLAGANVLTF TGTGCCAGAGGGACAGGGTCTTTGGCTGGGGCCAACGTCCTGACTTTC 16 many TRBJ2-6 TRBV7-3 TRBD1
CASSEPGQSNEKLFF TGCGCCAGCAGCGAGCCGGGACAGTCGAATGAAAAACTGTTTTTT 15 many TRBJ1-4 TRBV5-1 TRBD1
CSAPRRGLTETQYF TGCAGCGCCCCTCGGCGGGGGCTAACAGAGACCCAGTACTTC 14 many TRBJ2-5 TRBV29-1 NA
CAGGGQIFYNEQFF TGTGCCGGGGGGGGACAGATTTTCTACAATGAGCAGTTCTTC 14 NA TRBJ2-1 TRBV7-9 NA
CASGGLAGKHNEQFF TGTGCCAGCGGAGGACTAGCGGGTAAACACAATGAGCAGTTCTTC 15 many TRBJ2-1 TRBV3-1 TRBD2
CASSPRTTGSNQPQHF TGTGCCAGCTCACCACGGACAACCGGTAGCAATCAGCCCCAGCATTTT 16 many TRBJ1-5 TRBV18 NA
CASSHIAPIAGGTPYEQYF TGTGCCAGCAGTCATATAGCACCAATAGCGGGAGGCACTCCCTACGAGCAGTACTTC 19 many TRBJ2-7 TRBV6-6 TRBD2
CASSYSMGLNQPQHF TGTGCCAGCAGTTACTCGATGGGCCTCAATCAGCCCCAGCATTTT 15 many TRBJ1-5 TRBV6-2/TRBV6-3 NA
CSAYIYSGANVLTF TGCAGTGCTTATATCTATTCTGGGGCCAACGTCCTGACTTTC 14 many TRBJ2-6 TRBV20-1 NA
CASTPRMGEQFF TGTGCCAGCACTCCCCGGATGGGGGAGCAGTTCTTC 12 many TRBJ2-1 TRBV6-5 NA
CASSYDGNTGELFF TGTGCCAGCAGCTATGACGGAAACACCGGGGAGCTGTTTTTT 14 many TRBJ2-2 TRBV7-9 NA
CSAKASGTFPDTQYF TGCAGTGCTAAGGCTAGCGGGACGTTCCCAGATACGCAGTATTTT 15 many TRBJ2-3 TRBV20-1 TRBD2
CSASEGYSNQPQHF TGCAGTGCTAGCGAAGGATATAGCAATCAGCCCCAGCATTTT 14 many TRBJ1-5 TRBV20-1 NA
CASSLLGQTYEQYF TGCGCCAGCAGCTTGCTTGGACAAACCTACGAGCAGTACTTC 14 many TRBJ2-7 TRBV5-1 NA
CASSQPSTWSKGDEQFF TGTGCCAGCAGCCAACCCTCGACTTGGTCTAAGGGGGATGAGCAGTTCTTC 17 NA TRBJ2-1 TRBV3-1 NA
CSVEAGSSYEQYF TGCAGCGTTGAGGCCGGGAGCTCCTACGAGCAGTACTTC 13 many TRBJ2-7 TRBV29-1 NA
CASSSLLARLPYEQYF TGTGCCAGCAGCTCACTTCTAGCACGTCTCCCCTACGAGCAGTACTTC 16 few TRBJ2-7 TRBV13 NA
CASSWAVMDTGELFF TGTGCCAGCAGCTGGGCCGTGATGGACACCGGGGAGCTGTTTTTT 15 many TRBJ2-2 TRBV9 NA
CASSLFSGVSYNEQFF TGTGCCAGCAGTTTATTTAGCGGGGTCTCCTACAATGAGCAGTTCTTC 16 many TRBJ2-1 TRBV28 TRBD2
CSSRQGANEKLFF TGCAGCTCCAGGCAGGGGGCTAATGAAAAACTGTTTTTT 13 few TRBJ1-4 TRBV29-1 TRBD1
CASSMITGQLYEQYF TGCGCCAGCAGCATGATAACAGGGCAACTCTACGAGCAGTACTTC 15 many TRBJ2-7 TRBV5-1 NA
CASSLSGSAEQYF TGTGCCAGCAGTTTATCGGGGAGTGCCGAGCAGTACTTC 13 NA TRBJ2-7 TRBV27 NA
CASTSGTGSRTGELFF TGCGCCAGTACCTCCGGGACCGGGAGTAGGACCGGGGAGCTGTTTTTT 16 few TRBJ2-2 TRBV5-1 NA
CASSLAGAPGANVLTF TGTGCCAGCAGCCTCGCAGGGGCGCCCGGGGCCAACGTCCTGACTTTC 16 many TRBJ2-6 TRBV13 NA
CASSWTSGGVNEQFF TGTGCCAGCAGCTGGACTAGCGGGGGCGTCAATGAGCAGTTCTTC 15 many TRBJ2-1 TRBV7-2 TRBD2
CASSYDTVFGTEAFF TGCGCCAGCAGTTACGATACAGTCTTCGGGACTGAAGCTTTCTTT 15 many TRBJ1-1 TRBV4-1 NA
CASSLGWGAENTEAFF TGTGCCAGCAGCTTAGGTTGGGGGGCAGAGAACACTGAAGCTTTCTTT 16 many TRBJ1-1 TRBV7-8 NA
CASSPRLGGLQEQYF TGCGCCAGCAGCCCTCGTCTTGGGGGTCTACAAGAGCAGTACTTC 15 many TRBJ2-7 TRBV5-1 NA
CASSRAGPYEQYF TGCGCCAGCAGTCGAGCGGGACCCTACGAGCAGTACTTC 13 many TRBJ2-7 TRBV5-1 TRBD2
CAWSSGWETQYF TGTGCCTGGAGTTCAGGGTGGGAGACCCAGTACTTC 12 NA TRBJ2-5 TRBV30 NA
CAIRGDGAENTEAFF TGTGCCATCAGGGGGGATGGGGCCGAGAACACTGAAGCTTTCTTT 15 few TRBJ1-1 TRBV10-3 NA
CSARWSGNEKLFF TGCAGTGCTAGATGGTCAGGCAATGAAAAACTGTTTTTT 13 many TRBJ1-4 TRBV20-1 NA
CASSYLRNEQFF TGTGCCAGCAGTTATCTCCGCAATGAGCAGTTCTTC 12 many TRBJ2-1 TRBV6-2/TRBV6-3 NA
CSADRAYGYTF TGCAGCGCTGACAGGGCCTATGGCTACACCTTC 11 NA TRBJ1-2 TRBV29-1 TRBD1
CASSFSESYGYTF TGTGCCAGCAGCTTTTCAGAGTCATATGGCTACACCTTC 13 many TRBJ1-2 TRBV5-5 NA
CASSEFTGELFF TGTGCCAGCAGTGAATTCACCGGGGAGCTGTTTTTT 12 NA TRBJ2-2 TRBV25-1 NA
CSARGVAGGLDTQYF TGCAGTGCTAGGGGGGTCGCGGGAGGGTTAGATACGCAGTATTTT 15 many TRBJ2-3 TRBV20-1 TRBD2
CASSGGLAGYNEQFF TGTGCCAGCAGCGGAGGACTAGCTGGCTACAATGAGCAGTTCTTC 15 many TRBJ2-1 TRBV9 TRBD2
CASSSQDPGFYEQYF TGTGCCAGCAGCTCCCAGGACCCCGGCTTCTACGAGCAGTACTTC 15 many TRBJ2-7 TRBV7-9 NA
CASRLPGLAGGEQFF TGTGCCAGCAGATTACCGGGACTAGCGGGAGGTGAGCAGTTCTTC 15 many TRBJ2-1 TRBV28 TRBD2
CASSYNSGTDGYEQYF TGCGCCAGCAGCTATAATTCCGGGACAGACGGCTACGAGCAGTACTTC 16 many TRBJ2-7 TRBV5-1 TRBD1
CASSEGDWQETQYF TGCGCCAGCAGTGAGGGAGACTGGCAAGAGACCCAGTACTTC 14 many TRBJ2-5 TRBV10-1 NA
CASSKRAVRNTEAFF TGTGCCAGCAGCAAGCGGGCGGTTAGGAACACTGAAGCTTTCTTT 15 many TRBJ1-1 TRBV21-1 NA